This entry lists 7 T cell receptor beta chains sequenced from one sample in a study of blood T cell repertoires in COVID-19. TCRdb's table, derived via immunoSEQ multiplex PCR, lists solely in-frame clones and lacks some. The sample contains approximately 170,000 clones, around 83% of which appear only once. The source material was peripheral blood. The source of these receptors is a woman aged 70-85 years who had recovered from COVID-19.

The chain links TRBV6-5 to TRBJ2-2, with 9 bases aligning to TRBD1. With 1 base clipped from V and 6 bases from J, the junction kept 6 bases outside the gene matches. The germline gives CDR1 MNHEY, CDR2 SVGAGI. This CDR3 has 16 residues. Here the CDR3 DNA reads TGTGCCAGCAGTTACTTGGACAGGGGAGGGCCCGGGGAGCTGTTTTTT. This encodes CASSYLDRGGPGELFF.

The genes are TRBV2 and TRBJ2-3; D call uncertain. Trimming took 11 bases from V and 4 from J, leaving 10 bases between them. Germline-derived CDR1 and CDR2 are SNHLY and FYNNEI. This CDR3 region has 11 residues. Here the CDR3 reads CARTVADTQYF. The DNA of the CDR3 is TGTGCCCGCACAGTTGCAGATACGCAGTATTTT.

The chain uses TRBV9 and TRBJ1-1; tentatively, D is TRBD1 (5 bases). CDR1 is SGDLS and CDR2 is YYNGEE in the germline V gene. V lost 6 bases and J 4 bases, leaving 16 bases between the germline ends. The CDR3 sequence is 14 residues long. The DNA for the CDR3 is TGTGCCAGCACCCCGAGTGGGGGGACCACTGAAGCTTTCTTT. Its translation: CASTPSGGTTEAFF.

The CDR3 spells CASSPQGLAGDPTDTQYF. CDR3 in DNA: TGCGCCAGCAGCCCCCAAGGGCTAGCGGGGGACCCCACAGATACGCAGTATTTT. The rearrangement joins TRBV4-1 to TRBJ2-3, with 10 positions matching TRBD2. CDR3 length: 18 amino acids. CDR1 is MGHRA, CDR2 YSYEKL, per germline. V was pared by 4 bases and J by 2 bases, with 12 bases of the junction left unmatched.

This CDR3 is CASSLPPTGEQYF. CDR3 sequence (DNA): TGTGCCAGCAGCTTGCCGCCCACGGGCGAGCAGTACTTC. The chain is built from TRBV5-6 and TRBJ2-7; D not resolved. The germline V gene encodes CDR1 SGHDT and CDR2 YYEEEE. The CDR3 is 13 residues long. The ends were cut back, 1 base at V and 6 bases at J, with 11 bases in the middle.

The chain has TRBV5-4 and TRBJ2-7; 7 bases align to TRBD2. From germline, CDR1 is SGHNT and CDR2 YYREEE (reference sequence). CDR3 length: 15 residues. V lost 4 bases, J lost 0 bases, and 7 bases stayed unmatched. CDR3 loop: CASSPPSGNSYEQYF. The CDR3 DNA reads TGTGCCAGCAGCCCCCCTAGCGGTAACTCCTACGAGCAGTACTTC.

CDR3 protein: CASSDPRLAGRRGGELFF. Written as DNA, the CDR3 is TGTGCCAGCAGTGACCCCAGACTAGCGGGACGGCGAGGCGGGGAGCTGTTTTTT. The chain employs TRBV6-4 and TRBJ2-2, with TRBD2 matching over 11 bases. The CDR3 consists of 18 residues. In germline, CDR1 is MRHNA, CDR2 SNTAGT. Trimming cost V 2 bases and J 7 bases; bases outside gene matches: 12.